This T cell receptor beta chain was sequenced in a study of shared clonotypes between healthy human individuals. About the study: Per-donor plates numbered three CD4 naive, three CD4 memory, two CD8 naive and one CD8 memory.

The table came from immunoSEQ multiplex PCR; TCRdb's copy has only in-frame clones and leaves some out. This table has 1,500,000 or so clones, approximately 98.5% appearing once. The length of the CDR3 is 12 residues. Trimming cost V 4 bases and J 4 bases, with 6 bases left between them. The germline V gene encodes CDR1 MNHNS and CDR2 SASEGT. About this clone itself: As yet, its antigen is unknown. Other DNA sequences in the same sample also yield this CDR3.

General observations from the study: Blood alone was sampled, and tissue repertoires likely differ.

The sample taken for sequencing was naive CD4+ T cells sorted from blood. Regarding subset: CD45RA+ positively selected. This TCR derives from a man younger than 45 in good health. The V gene is TRBV6-1, the J gene TRBJ2-3, with a possible D match to TRBD1 (5 bases). CDR3 sequence (DNA): TGTGCCAGCAGTGTCAGGGCAGATACGCAGTATTTT. Amino acid sequence: CASSVRADTQYF.